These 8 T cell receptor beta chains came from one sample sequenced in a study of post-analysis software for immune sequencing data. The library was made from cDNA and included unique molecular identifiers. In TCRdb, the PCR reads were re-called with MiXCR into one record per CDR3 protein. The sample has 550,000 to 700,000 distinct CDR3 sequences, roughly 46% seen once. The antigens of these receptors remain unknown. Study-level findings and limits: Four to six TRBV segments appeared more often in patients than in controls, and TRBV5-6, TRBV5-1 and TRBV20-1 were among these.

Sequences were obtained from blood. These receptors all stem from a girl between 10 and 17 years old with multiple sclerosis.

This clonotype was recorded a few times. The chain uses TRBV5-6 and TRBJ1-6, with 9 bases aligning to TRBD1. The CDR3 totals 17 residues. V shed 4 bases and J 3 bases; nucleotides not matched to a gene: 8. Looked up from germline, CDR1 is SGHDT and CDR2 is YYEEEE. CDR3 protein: CASSDGTGTYYNSPLHF. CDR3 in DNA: TGTGCCAGCAGCGACGGGACAGGGACATACTATAATTCACCCCTCCACTTT.

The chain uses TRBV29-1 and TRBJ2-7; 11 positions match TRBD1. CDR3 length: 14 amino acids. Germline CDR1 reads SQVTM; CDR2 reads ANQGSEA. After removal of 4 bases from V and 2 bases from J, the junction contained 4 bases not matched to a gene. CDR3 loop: CSVAGTGGPYEQYF. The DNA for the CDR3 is TGCAGCGTTGCCGGGACAGGGGGACCCTACGAGCAGTACTTC.

DNA of the CDR3: TGTGCCATCAGAGCAGGGGGCAAAAGCGACAAAACGAGGAATGAGCAGTTCTTC. Translating gives CAIRAGGKSDKTRNEQFF. The rearrangement joins TRBV10-3 to TRBJ2-1; 8 nucleotides line up with TRBD1. V lost 6 bases to trimming and J lost 7 bases; unmatched junction nucleotides: 20. The V gene's germline CDR1 is ENHRY and CDR2 SYGVKD. The CDR3 runs 18 residues.

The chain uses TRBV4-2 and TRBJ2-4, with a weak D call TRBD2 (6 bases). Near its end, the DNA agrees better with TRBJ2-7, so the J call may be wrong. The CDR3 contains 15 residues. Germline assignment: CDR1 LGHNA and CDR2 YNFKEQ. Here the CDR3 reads CASSQRASETYEQYF. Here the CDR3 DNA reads TGTGCCAGCAGCCAAAGAGCTAGCGAAACCTACGAGCAGTACTTC.

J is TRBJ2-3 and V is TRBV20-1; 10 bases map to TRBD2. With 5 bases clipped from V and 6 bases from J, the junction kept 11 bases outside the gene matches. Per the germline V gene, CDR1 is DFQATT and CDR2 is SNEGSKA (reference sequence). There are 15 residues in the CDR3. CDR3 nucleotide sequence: TGCAGTGCTGGAGGGAGAGCGGGGGGGCCTGATACGCAGTATTTT. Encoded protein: CSAGGRAGGPDTQYF.

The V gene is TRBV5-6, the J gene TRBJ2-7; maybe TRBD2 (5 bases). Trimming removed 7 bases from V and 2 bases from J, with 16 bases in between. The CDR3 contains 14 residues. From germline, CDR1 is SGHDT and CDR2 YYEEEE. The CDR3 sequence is CASRIESGTYEQYF. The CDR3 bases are TGTGCCAGCCGCATTGAGAGCGGAACCTACGAGCAGTACTTC.

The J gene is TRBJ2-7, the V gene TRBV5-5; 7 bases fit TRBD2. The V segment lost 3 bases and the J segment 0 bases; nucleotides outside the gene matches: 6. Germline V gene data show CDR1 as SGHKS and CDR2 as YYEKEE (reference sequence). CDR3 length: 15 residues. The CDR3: CASSSLAGYSYEQYF. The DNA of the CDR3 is TGTGCCAGCAGCTCCTTAGCGGGCTACTCCTACGAGCAGTACTTC.

CDR3 nucleotide sequence: TGCAGTGCTAGAGATACCCAGGGGGCATCCTACGAGCAGTACTTC. Translating gives CSARDTQGASYEQYF. The chain carries TRBV20-1 and TRBJ2-7, with 8 bases matching TRBD1. CDR3 length: 15 residues. The V gene's germline CDR1 is DFQATT and CDR2 SNEGSKA (reference sequence). The junction had 5 bases not matched to a gene; V was cut back by 0 bases and J by 1 base.